Listed below are T cell receptor beta chains from one sample, sequenced in a study of blood T cell repertoires in COVID-19. The protocol was immunoSEQ multiplex PCR, while the TCRdb copy is restricted to in-frame clones and leaves out a portion. Of around 58,000 clones in the sample, 88% were seen once. The sample consisted of peripheral blood. The receptors here all came from a woman aged 60 to 75 with COVID-19, enrolled during active disease. Both conserved end residues are part of each CDR3. Each record gives: D gene, J gene, V gene, clone size, CDR3 DNA, CDR3 protein. A D gene is named only where the DNA matches it firmly. The listing skips clone size in some rows; elsewhere it reads once, few, many or a size class.

D gene: TRBD1
J gene: TRBJ2-3
V gene: TRBV11-1
clone size: once
CDR3 DNA: TGTGCCAGCAGCTCGCGGACAGGCAGCACAGATACGCAGTATTTT
CDR3 protein: CASSSRTGSTDTQYF

D gene: TRBD1
J gene: TRBJ1-1
V gene: TRBV3-1/TRBV3-2
clone size: NA
CDR3 DNA: TGTGCCAGCAGCCCCTTGGACAGGGACACTGAAGCTTTCTTT
CDR3 protein: CASSPLDRDTEAFF

D gene: TRBD2
J gene: TRBJ2-7
V gene: TRBV13
clone size: NA
CDR3 DNA: TGTGCCAGCAGCCCTAGCGGGAGTAGCTACGAGCAGTACTTC
CDR3 protein: CASSPSGSSYEQYF

D gene: TRBD2
J gene: TRBJ2-3
V gene: TRBV4-2
clone size: NA
CDR3 DNA: TGTGCCAGCAGCCAAGGACTAGCGGGGGGCCTCACAGATACGCAGTATTTT
CDR3 protein: CASSQGLAGGLTDTQYF

D gene: TRBD1
J gene: TRBJ1-4
V gene: TRBV5-1
clone size: NA
CDR3 DNA: TGCGCCAGCAGCTTTACAGGGGTAGTCGAAAAACTGTTTTTT
CDR3 protein: CASSFTGVVEKLFF

D gene: TRBD1
J gene: TRBJ1-6
V gene: TRBV7-9
clone size: NA
CDR3 DNA: TGTGCCAGCAGCTCGGGACAGTATAATTCACCCCTCCACTTT
CDR3 protein: CASSSGQYNSPLHF

D gene: NA
J gene: TRBJ1-1
V gene: TRBV6-5
clone size: NA
CDR3 DNA: TGTGCCAGCACCCCTGTCCCACAGGGGAACACTGAAGCTTTCTTT
CDR3 protein: CASTPVPQGNTEAFF

D gene: NA
J gene: TRBJ2-1
V gene: TRBV19
clone size: few
CDR3 DNA: TGTGCCAGTAGTATAGCCCTACTCAATGAGCAGTTCTTC
CDR3 protein: CASSIALLNEQFF

D gene: TRBD1
J gene: TRBJ1-6
V gene: TRBV7-2
clone size: NA
CDR3 DNA: TGTGCCAGCAGCCCAGGACAGGGTTCCTATAATTCACCCCTCCACTTT
CDR3 protein: CASSPGQGSYNSPLHF

D gene: TRBD1
J gene: TRBJ1-1
V gene: TRBV5-1
clone size: NA
CDR3 DNA: TGCGCCAGCAGCGGAACAGGGGAAGGCACTGAAGCTTTCTTT
CDR3 protein: CASSGTGEGTEAFF

D gene: NA
J gene: TRBJ1-1
V gene: TRBV10-3
clone size: NA
CDR3 DNA: TGTGCCATCCGGGGTTCCTCCATGAACACTGAAGCTTTCTTT
CDR3 protein: CAIRGSSMNTEAFF

D gene: TRBD2
J gene: TRBJ2-6
V gene: TRBV28
clone size: NA
CDR3 DNA: TGTGCCAGCACCCGGGGGGCTGGGGCCAACGTCCTGACTTTC
CDR3 protein: CASTRGAGANVLTF

D gene: TRBD2
J gene: TRBJ2-1
V gene: TRBV7-8
clone size: NA
CDR3 DNA: TGTGCCAGCAGCTCAGGACGGACTAGCCTTGAGCAGTTCTTC
CDR3 protein: CASSSGRTSLEQFF

D gene: TRBD1
J gene: TRBJ1-2
V gene: TRBV4-3
clone size: NA
CDR3 DNA: TGCGCCAGCAGCCAAAATTCCGGGACAGCCGGCTACACCTTC
CDR3 protein: CASSQNSGTAGYTF

D gene: NA
J gene: TRBJ1-5
V gene: TRBV27
clone size: NA
CDR3 DNA: TGTGCCAGCCCGCAGGGTTCTCTAGGGCAGCCCCAGCATTTT
CDR3 protein: CASPQGSLGQPQHF

D gene: TRBD1
J gene: TRBJ1-2
V gene: TRBV27
clone size: NA
CDR3 DNA: TGTGCCAGCAGTTTCGGAGCGGGACAGGGTGGCTATGGCTACACCTTC
CDR3 protein: CASSFGAGQGGYGYTF

D gene: TRBD1
J gene: TRBJ1-2
V gene: TRBV4-3
clone size: NA
CDR3 DNA: TGCGCCAGCAGCCAAGGGACAGGGGATATCTATGGCTACACCTTC
CDR3 protein: CASSQGTGDIYGYTF

D gene: NA
J gene: TRBJ1-3
V gene: TRBV7-8
clone size: NA
CDR3 DNA: TGTGCCAGCAGTTTTACTACTGCGGACTCTGGAAACACCATATATTTT
CDR3 protein: CASSFTTADSGNTIYF

D gene: TRBD1
J gene: TRBJ1-5
V gene: TRBV6-2/TRBV6-3
clone size: NA
CDR3 DNA: TGTGCCAGCAGCCGACCGACAGGGCCAGGCGATCAGCCCCAGCATTTT
CDR3 protein: CASSRPTGPGDQPQHF

D gene: TRBD2
J gene: TRBJ2-1
V gene: TRBV11-2
clone size: NA
CDR3 DNA: TGTGCCAGCAGCCCAGGGGGACTAGCGGGAGGGGCTGAGCAGTTCTTC
CDR3 protein: CASSPGGLAGGAEQFF

D gene: TRBD2
J gene: TRBJ2-3
V gene: TRBV7-2
clone size: NA
CDR3 DNA: TGTGCCAGCAGGCCCGGACTAGCGCCAACAGATACGCAGTATTTT
CDR3 protein: CASRPGLAPTDTQYF

D gene: NA
J gene: TRBJ1-2
V gene: TRBV6-5
clone size: NA
CDR3 DNA: TGTGCCAGCACCCAAACCGGGAGCTATGGCTACACCTTC
CDR3 protein: CASTQTGSYGYTF

D gene: NA
J gene: TRBJ2-2
V gene: TRBV14
clone size: few
CDR3 DNA: TGTGCCAGCAGCCCCCCAGGGGGGAGAACCGGGGAGCTGTTTTTT
CDR3 protein: CASSPPGGRTGELFF

D gene: NA
J gene: TRBJ2-7
V gene: TRBV5-4
clone size: NA
CDR3 DNA: TGTGCCAGCAGCTTGGGAGACAACACCTACGAGCAGTACTTC
CDR3 protein: CASSLGDNTYEQYF

D gene: TRBD2
J gene: TRBJ2-5
V gene: TRBV4-3
clone size: NA
CDR3 DNA: TGCGCCAGCAGCTTTGAGCGGGGCTTCCAAGAGACCCAGTACTTC
CDR3 protein: CASSFERGFQETQYF

D gene: TRBD1
J gene: TRBJ1-1
V gene: TRBV6-1
clone size: NA
CDR3 DNA: TGTGCCAGCAGTGAAGGACAGGGAGAGGGGGCTGAAGCTTTCTTT
CDR3 protein: CASSEGQGEGAEAFF

D gene: NA
J gene: TRBJ2-7
V gene: TRBV19
clone size: NA
CDR3 DNA: TGTGCCAGTAGTCTACAGGGTATCGGGCACGAGCAGTACTTC
CDR3 protein: CASSLQGIGHEQYF

D gene: NA
J gene: TRBJ1-2
V gene: TRBV18
clone size: few
CDR3 DNA: TGTGCCAGCTCACCGGCCTACAATCTAGATGGCTACACCTTC
CDR3 protein: CASSPAYNLDGYTF

D gene: NA
J gene: TRBJ2-1
V gene: TRBV2
clone size: NA
CDR3 DNA: TGTGCCAGCAGAGTGGGAGGTGGGTCCTACAATGAGCAGTTCTTC
CDR3 protein: CASRVGGGSYNEQFF

D gene: TRBD1
J gene: TRBJ1-4
V gene: TRBV19
clone size: once
CDR3 DNA: TGTGCCAGTAGTCCGGGACAGGGCTTAATTGTGTTTTTT
CDR3 protein: CASSPGQGLIVFF

D gene: NA
J gene: TRBJ1-2
V gene: TRBV5-1
clone size: NA
CDR3 DNA: TGCGCCAGCAGCATAGGACACCCTAACTATGGCTACACCTTC
CDR3 protein: CASSIGHPNYGYTF

D gene: NA
J gene: TRBJ1-6
V gene: TRBV5-4
clone size: NA
CDR3 DNA: TGTGCCAGCAGCTTGGCAGATTATAATTCACCCCTCCACTTT
CDR3 protein: CASSLADYNSPLHF

D gene: TRBD2
J gene: TRBJ2-5
V gene: TRBV9
clone size: NA
CDR3 DNA: TGTGCCAGCAGCCAGGGACTAGCGGGGGCCCAAGAGACCCAGTACTTC
CDR3 protein: CASSQGLAGAQETQYF

D gene: TRBD1
J gene: TRBJ1-4
V gene: TRBV19
clone size: NA
CDR3 DNA: TGTGCCAGTAGAAATGGACAGGCCGGAGGTGAAAAACTGTTTTTT
CDR3 protein: CASRNGQAGGEKLFF

D gene: NA
J gene: TRBJ2-1
V gene: TRBV5-4
clone size: NA
CDR3 DNA: TGTGCCAGCAGCTTGTACCGGGACTCCTCAAATGAGCAGTTCTTC
CDR3 protein: CASSLYRDSSNEQFF

D gene: TRBD2
J gene: TRBJ2-3
V gene: TRBV10-3
clone size: NA
CDR3 DNA: TGTGCCATCAGCGGGGGGGGTACGCAGTATTTT
CDR3 protein: CAISGGGTQYF

D gene: TRBD2
J gene: TRBJ2-7
V gene: TRBV7-8
clone size: few
CDR3 DNA: TGTGCCAGCAGCGCACAGCTAGTACTAGCGGGGTGGGGCGAGCAGTACTTC
CDR3 protein: CASSAQLVLAGWGEQYF

D gene: NA
J gene: TRBJ1-5
V gene: TRBV27
clone size: once
CDR3 DNA: TGTGCCAGCAGTTTACCGGGGTCCGAGCCCCAGCATTTT
CDR3 protein: CASSLPGSEPQHF

D gene: NA
J gene: TRBJ1-5
V gene: TRBV2
clone size: NA
CDR3 DNA: TGTGCCAGCAGTGAAGCGGGCAGGGGAGGGGATCAGCCCCAGCATTTT
CDR3 protein: CASSEAGRGGDQPQHF

D gene: TRBD2
J gene: TRBJ2-7
V gene: TRBV6-6
clone size: once
CDR3 DNA: TGTGCCAGCAGACCACTAGCGGGGAGTCCCTACGAGCAGTACTTC
CDR3 protein: CASRPLAGSPYEQYF

D gene: TRBD2
J gene: TRBJ2-7
V gene: TRBV6-2/TRBV6-3
clone size: NA
CDR3 DNA: TGTGCCAGCAGTAACGGACTAGCGGGTCTGAGCGAGCAGTACTTC
CDR3 protein: CASSNGLAGLSEQYF

D gene: TRBD2
J gene: TRBJ2-3
V gene: TRBV7-2
clone size: NA
CDR3 DNA: TGTGCCAGCACCTTAACCCAGCGGGGGGCGGGGGATACGCAGTATTTT
CDR3 protein: CASTLTQRGAGDTQYF

D gene: NA
J gene: TRBJ2-7
V gene: TRBV5-1
clone size: NA
CDR3 DNA: TGCGCCAGCAGCACCATAGGCGGGGCGGCACACGAGCAGTACTTC
CDR3 protein: CASSTIGGAAHEQYF

D gene: NA
J gene: TRBJ1-5
V gene: TRBV5-1
clone size: NA
CDR3 DNA: TGCGCCAGCAGCTTGGAAGGGGAAAGCAATCAGCCCCAGCATTTT
CDR3 protein: CASSLEGESNQPQHF

D gene: TRBD2
J gene: TRBJ2-1
V gene: TRBV5-1
clone size: NA
CDR3 DNA: TGCGCCAGCAGCATCTCAGCGGGGGGGCTGAATGAGCAGTTCTTC
CDR3 protein: CASSISAGGLNEQFF

D gene: NA
J gene: TRBJ1-5
V gene: TRBV13
clone size: NA
CDR3 DNA: TGTGCCAGCAGCTTCCGGGGGAGGACGGAGCCCCAGCATTTT
CDR3 protein: CASSFRGRTEPQHF